The 14 T cell receptor beta chains below were found in one sample sequenced in a study of identifying expanded T cells in peripheral blood. Here immunoSEQ multiplex PCR was the method, and the copy in TCRdb shows in-frame clones only, minus some. The sample contains around 95,000 clones, 75% to 90% of which appear only once. Sequencing input: blood. The receptors originated from a person aged 18-70 years in good health.

The rearrangement links TRBV10-1 to TRBJ2-5; 11 positions agree with TRBD2. The CDR3 consists of 14 residues. Germline CDR1 reads WNHNN; CDR2 reads SYGVQD (reference sequence). The V and J ends lost 8 bases and 4 bases, in that order; junction bases with no gene match: 6. DNA of the CDR3: TGCGCCAGCGGAACCGGGACTAGCGGAGAGACCCAGTACTTC. This gives the protein CASGTGTSGETQYF.

On this clone: This CDR3 is also generated by other DNA sequences in the sample. The rearrangement joins TRBV5-1 to TRBJ1-1; maybe TRBD1 (6 bases). CDR1 is SGHRS, CDR2 YFSETQ, per germline. The CDR3 covers 14 residues. V gave up 4 bases and J gave up 2 bases, with 12 bases separating them. CDR3: CASSPGGVNTEAFF. The CDR3 bases are TGCGCCAGCAGCCCTGGGGGCGTTAACACTGAAGCTTTCTTT.

The sample holds a few counts of this clone. The junction departs from germline at one end; a sequencing error may be responsible. In the same sample, other DNA sequences code for this CDR3. The chain is built from TRBV4-1 and TRBJ2-1; TRBD2 matches at 9 bases. The length of the CDR3 is 15 residues. The V gene's germline CDR1 is MGHRA and CDR2 YSYEKL. The CDR3 DNA sequence: TGTGCCAGCAGCTCCCTAGCGGGAAGTTTGGATGAGCAGTTCTTC. As protein: CASSSLAGSLDEQFF.

J is TRBJ1-3 and V is TRBV7-3; the D gene is possibly TRBD1 (5 bases). The CDR3 covers 15 residues. Germline V lookup: CDR1 SGHTA, CDR2 FQGTGA. The germline V and J ends were trimmed by 3 bases and 10 bases, with 19 bases remaining between them. As DNA, the CDR3 is TGTGCCAGCAGCTTCGCCAACTGGGGGGAACTTACCATATATTTT. Residues: CASSFANWGELTIYF.

This clone was observed a few times. The rearrangement uses TRBV18 and TRBJ1-1; 8 nucleotides match TRBD1. Trimming removed 3 bases from V and 3 bases from J; junction bases left unmatched: 6. Germline CDR1 reads KGHSH; CDR2 reads LQKENI. The CDR3 is 15 residues long. The CDR3 region has the DNA TGTGCCAGCTCACCGTTCGACAGGGGATACACTGAAGCTTTCTTT. This gives the protein CASSPFDRGYTEAFF.

The chain carries TRBV6-6 and TRBJ2-5; the match to TRBD1 covers 8 bases. The V gene end was trimmed by 6 bases and the J gene end by 0 bases; junction bases not matched to a gene: 9. Germline CDR1 reads MNHNY; CDR2 reads SVGAGI (reference sequence). The CDR3 extends over 16 amino acids. The CDR3 bases are TGTGCCAGCAGAAGACGCGGGACAGGAGACCAAGAGACCCAGTACTTC. Translated, it gives CASRRRGTGDQETQYF.

This clone was seen a handful of times. The chain employs TRBV9 and TRBJ1-2; D remains unclear. Germline-derived CDR1 and CDR2 are SGDLS and YYNGEE. Trimming pared 3 bases from V and 5 bases from J, leaving 11 bases between. The length of the CDR3 is 13 residues. CDR3 protein: CASSGGGSYGYTF. CDR3 sequence (DNA): TGTGCCAGCAGCGGTGGCGGATCTTATGGCTACACCTTC. Drawing the rest from reference TRBV9 and TRBJ1-2, the complete variable domain is DSGVTQTPKHLITATGQRVTLRCSPRSGDLSVYWYQQSLDQGLQFLIQYYNGEERAKGNILERFSAQQFPDLHSELNLSSLELGDSALYFCASSGGGSYGYTFGSGTRLTVV.

The chain has TRBV19 and TRBJ1-5; D not resolved. This CDR3 has 14 residues. Trimming took off 3 bases at V and 4 bases at J, with 10 bases between the two ends. CDR1 is LNHDA, CDR2 SQIVND, per germline (reference sequence). Here the CDR3 DNA reads TGTGCCAGTAGTATTTCCAGAAATAATCAGCCCCAGCATTTT. Translating it yields CASSISRNNQPQHF. The complete variable domain, with remaining parts taken from reference TRBV19 and TRBJ1-5, reads DGGITQSPKYLFRKEGQNVTLSCEQNLNHDAMYWYRQDPGQGLRLIYYSQIVNDFQKGDIAEGYSVSREKKESFPLTVTSAQKNPTAFYLCASSISRNNQPQHFGDGTRLSIL.

The genes are TRBV30 and TRBJ1-1; D is undetermined. The ends were cut back, 0 bases at V and 1 base at J, with 6 bases in the middle. This CDR3 has 13 amino acids. CDR1 and CDR2 from the germline V gene are GTSNPN and SVGIG (reference sequence). CDR3 in DNA: TGTGCCTGGAGTGTTCGGTGGAACACTGAAGCTTTCTTT. It is translated as CAWSVRWNTEAFF.

V gene TRBV5-1 combines with J gene TRBJ1-2; the D gene is possibly TRBD1 (6 bases). V shed 0 bases and J shed 4 bases, with 16 bases lying between them. The CDR3 extends over 16 amino acids. Germline V gene data show CDR1 as SGHRS and CDR2 as YFSETQ. This CDR3 reads CASSLGKGGEGYGYTF. The CDR3 DNA sequence: TGCGCCAGCAGCTTGGGAAAAGGGGGTGAGGGCTATGGCTACACCTTC.

This chain links TRBV19 with TRBJ1-1; 10 bases align to TRBD1. Trimming cost V 5 bases and J 1 base; bases outside gene matches: 19. The CDR3 consists of 20 residues. Germline V gene sequence: CDR1 LNHDA, CDR2 SQIVND (reference sequence). The CDR3 bases are TGTGCCAGTAGTCGATATGGGGACAGGGGAATTTCATCTAAGAACACTGAAGCTTTCTTT. This codes for CASSRYGDRGISSKNTEAFF.

This clone was seen a few times. The genes are TRBV19 and TRBJ1-3, with D tentatively TRBD1 (5 bases). Trimming stripped 4 bases from V and 0 bases from J, with 10 bases between. The CDR3 spans 15 residues. Germline values: CDR1 LNHDA, CDR2 SQIVND (reference sequence). The CDR3 loop is CASSTQGRSGNTIYF. The CDR3 nucleotides read TGTGCCAGTAGTACCCAGGGCCGCTCTGGAAACACCATATATTTT.

V usage is TRBV19 and J usage is TRBJ1-5; 8 nucleotides line up with TRBD1. After removal of 10 bases from V and 2 bases from J, the junction contained 10 bases not matched to a gene. Germline lookup yields CDR1 LNHDA and CDR2 SQIVND (reference sequence). This CDR3 has 15 residues. The CDR3 reads CATRSRGQGNQPQHF. CDR3 DNA: TGTGCCACCAGATCCAGGGGGCAAGGCAATCAGCCCCAGCATTTT. Combining the CDR3 with reference TRBV19 and TRBJ1-5 gives the whole variable domain DGGITQSPKYLFRKEGQNVTLSCEQNLNHDAMYWYRQDPGQGLRLIYYSQIVNDFQKGDIAEGYSVSREKKESFPLTVTSAQKNPTAFYLCATRSRGQGNQPQHFGDGTRLSIL.

The genes are TRBV11-2 and TRBJ1-1, with 7 bases identical to TRBD1. CDR3 length: 15 residues. Germline values: CDR1 SGHAT, CDR2 FQNNGV. V trimming: 4 bases; J trimming: 3 bases; junction bases outside the gene matches: 8. CDR3 loop: CASSYQTGTYTEAFF. In DNA form, the CDR3 reads TGTGCCAGCAGCTATCAGACAGGGACGTACACTGAAGCTTTCTTT.